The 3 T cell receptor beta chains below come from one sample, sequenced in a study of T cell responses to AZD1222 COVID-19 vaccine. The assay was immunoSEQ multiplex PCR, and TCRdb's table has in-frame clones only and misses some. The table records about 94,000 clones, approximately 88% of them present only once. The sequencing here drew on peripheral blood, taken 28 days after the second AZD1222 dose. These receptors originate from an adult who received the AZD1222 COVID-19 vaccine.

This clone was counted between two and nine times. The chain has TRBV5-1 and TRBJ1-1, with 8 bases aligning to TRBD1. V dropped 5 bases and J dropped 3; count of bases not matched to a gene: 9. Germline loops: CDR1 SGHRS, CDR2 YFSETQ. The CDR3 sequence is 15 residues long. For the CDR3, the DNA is TGCGCCAGCAGACCGCGCGCGACAGGGGACACTGAAGCTTTCTTT. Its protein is CASRPRATGDTEAFF. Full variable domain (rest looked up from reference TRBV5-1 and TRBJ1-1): KAGVTQTPRYLIKTRGQQVTLSCSPISGHRSVSWYQQTPGQGLQFLFEYFSETQRNKGNFPGRFSGRQFSNSRSEMNVSTLELGDSALYLCASRPRATGDTEAFFGQGTRLTVV.

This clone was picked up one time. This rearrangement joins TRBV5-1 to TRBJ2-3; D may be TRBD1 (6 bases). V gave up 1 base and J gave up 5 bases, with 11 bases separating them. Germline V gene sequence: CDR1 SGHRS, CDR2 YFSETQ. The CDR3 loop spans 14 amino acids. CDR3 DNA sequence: TGCGCCAGCAGCTTGTTGGGGGCTGAAGATACGCAGTATTTT. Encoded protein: CASSLLGAEDTQYF.

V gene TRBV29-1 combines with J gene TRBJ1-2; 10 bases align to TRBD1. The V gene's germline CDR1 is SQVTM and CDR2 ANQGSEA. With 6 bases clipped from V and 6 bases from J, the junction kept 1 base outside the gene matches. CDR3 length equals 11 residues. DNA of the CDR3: TGCAGCGTCGGACAGGGGGATGGCTACACCTTC. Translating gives CSVGQGDGYTF.